These T cell receptor beta chains were read from a single sample in a study of blood T cell repertoires in COVID-19. The data were produced by immunoSEQ multiplex PCR, yet TCRdb's version contains in-frame clones alone and is incomplete. The repertoire holds approximately 460,000 clones, with approximately 89% as singletons. Sample: peripheral blood. These receptors originate from a man aged 18 to 30 with COVID-19, enrolled during active disease. Both conserved end residues are part of each CDR3. The order of the fields is J gene, clone size, D gene, V gene, CDR3 DNA, CDR3 protein. The D gene is left open where the match is weak. Clone size is not always given. Where it is, it says once, few, many or a class for expanded clones.

j_gene: TRBJ2-2
abundance: -
d_gene: -
v_gene: TRBV2
CDR3nt: TGTGCCAGCAGCCCTTTTAGGTGGCCGGAGATTGGCACCGGGGAGCTGTTTTTT
CDR3aa: CASSPFRWPEIGTGELFF

j_gene: TRBJ1-1
abundance: -
d_gene: -
v_gene: TRBV27
CDR3nt: TGTGCCAGCAGTTTCCATCATACATTGAACACTGAAGCTTTCTTT
CDR3aa: CASSFHHTLNTEAFF

j_gene: TRBJ1-5
abundance: -
d_gene: TRBD1
v_gene: TRBV6-4
CDR3nt: TGTGCCAGCACTCAGACCTATGGACAGGGAGAAAATGTGGGCAATCAGCCCCAGCATTTT
CDR3aa: CASTQTYGQGENVGNQPQHF

j_gene: TRBJ2-1
abundance: -
d_gene: TRBD2
v_gene: TRBV11-2
CDR3nt: TGTGCCAGCAGCTTAGGGGTAGCGGGAGTAGGAGAGCAGTTCTTC
CDR3aa: CASSLGVAGVGEQFF

j_gene: TRBJ2-1
abundance: -
d_gene: -
v_gene: TRBV7-9
CDR3nt: TGTGCCAGCAGCTATGGAGGGTGGGATGAGCAGTTCTTC
CDR3aa: CASSYGGWDEQFF

j_gene: TRBJ2-7
abundance: -
d_gene: -
v_gene: TRBV11-3
CDR3nt: TGTGCCAGCAGTTATGGACACTGGGAGCAGTACTTC
CDR3aa: CASSYGHWEQYF

j_gene: TRBJ2-2
abundance: -
d_gene: -
v_gene: TRBV7-3
CDR3nt: TGTGCCAGCAGCTCCCAGGCCGGGGAGCTGTTTTTT
CDR3aa: CASSSQAGELFF

j_gene: TRBJ2-3
abundance: -
d_gene: TRBD2
v_gene: TRBV11-3
CDR3nt: TGTGCCAGCAGCTCCGGACTAGCGGGGCTCACAGATACGCAGTATTTT
CDR3aa: CASSSGLAGLTDTQYF

j_gene: TRBJ2-1
abundance: -
d_gene: TRBD1
v_gene: TRBV19
CDR3nt: TGTGCCAGTAGTAACGTAAGGGGGCGAAGGAACAATGAGCAGTTCTTC
CDR3aa: CASSNVRGRRNNEQFF

j_gene: TRBJ1-2
abundance: -
d_gene: TRBD1
v_gene: TRBV18
CDR3nt: TGTGCCAGCTCACCGTCACAGGGGGACTATGGCTACACCTTC
CDR3aa: CASSPSQGDYGYTF

j_gene: TRBJ2-1
abundance: -
d_gene: TRBD2
v_gene: TRBV7-6
CDR3nt: TGTGCCAGCAGCTCCGGGACTAGCGGGAGGACCTACAATGAGCAGTTCTTC
CDR3aa: CASSSGTSGRTYNEQFF

j_gene: TRBJ2-3
abundance: -
d_gene: TRBD2
v_gene: TRBV5-1
CDR3nt: TGCGCCAGCAGCTGGGGACTAGCGGAGAAATACACAGATACGCAGTATTTT
CDR3aa: CASSWGLAEKYTDTQYF

j_gene: TRBJ2-1
abundance: -
d_gene: -
v_gene: TRBV11-2
CDR3nt: TGTGCCAGCAGCTTAGTCTCAACTAGTAATGAGCAGTTCTTC
CDR3aa: CASSLVSTSNEQFF

j_gene: TRBJ2-5
abundance: -
d_gene: -
v_gene: TRBV11-2
CDR3nt: TGTGCCAGCAGCTTTTGGACTCCCCTCAAAGAGACCCAGTACTTC
CDR3aa: CASSFWTPLKETQYF

j_gene: TRBJ1-2
abundance: -
d_gene: TRBD1
v_gene: TRBV30
CDR3nt: TGTGCCTGGAGTGGGGGACAGCTAATTCCTCTTCCGTATGGCTACACCTTC
CDR3aa: CAWSGGQLIPLPYGYTF

j_gene: TRBJ1-6
abundance: -
d_gene: -
v_gene: TRBV2
CDR3nt: TGTGCCAGCAGCCTAAGGGGGTATAATTCACCCCTCCACTTT
CDR3aa: CASSLRGYNSPLHF

j_gene: TRBJ2-5
abundance: -
d_gene: TRBD2
v_gene: TRBV10-2
CDR3nt: TGCGCCAGCACGGGGGGTCAAGAGACCCAGTACTTC
CDR3aa: CASTGGQETQYF

j_gene: TRBJ2-3
abundance: -
d_gene: -
v_gene: TRBV7-9
CDR3nt: TGTGCCAGCAGCTTAGGGTTCCTGGCAGGGACAAGCACAGATACGCAGTATTTT
CDR3aa: CASSLGFLAGTSTDTQYF

j_gene: TRBJ1-4
abundance: once
d_gene: TRBD1
v_gene: TRBV18
CDR3nt: TGTGCCAGCTCACACGGGACAGTTAATGAAAAACTGTTTTTT
CDR3aa: CASSHGTVNEKLFF

j_gene: TRBJ1-1
abundance: -
d_gene: TRBD1
v_gene: TRBV3-1/TRBV3-2
CDR3nt: TGTGCCAGCAGCCAAAGAGGGGGCGCCGGGGCTTTCTTT
CDR3aa: CASSQRGGAGAFF

j_gene: TRBJ1-6
abundance: -
d_gene: -
v_gene: TRBV7-9
CDR3nt: TGTGCCAGCAGCCCCGATTTAGAAAATAATTCACCCCTCCACTTT
CDR3aa: CASSPDLENNSPLHF

j_gene: TRBJ2-6
abundance: -
d_gene: -
v_gene: TRBV27
CDR3nt: TGTGCCAGCAGTATGTCCAACTCTGGGGCCAACGTCCTGACTTTC
CDR3aa: CASSMSNSGANVLTF

j_gene: TRBJ1-1
abundance: few
d_gene: TRBD1
v_gene: TRBV5-1
CDR3nt: TGCGCCAGCAGTATGGGACAGGGAGGCACTGAAGCTTTCTTT
CDR3aa: CASSMGQGGTEAFF

j_gene: TRBJ1-2
abundance: -
d_gene: TRBD1
v_gene: TRBV24-1
CDR3nt: TGTGCCACCAGTGACCGAACAGGGGGCCGAAATGGCTACACCTTC
CDR3aa: CATSDRTGGRNGYTF

j_gene: TRBJ1-6
abundance: -
d_gene: TRBD1
v_gene: TRBV2
CDR3nt: TGTGCCAGCAGTGTCTGGCAGGGGGCGAATTCACCCCTCCACTTT
CDR3aa: CASSVWQGANSPLHF

j_gene: TRBJ2-1
abundance: -
d_gene: TRBD2
v_gene: TRBV4-2
CDR3nt: TGTGCCAGCAGCCCTACTAGCGGCAATGAGCAGTTCTTC
CDR3aa: CASSPTSGNEQFF

j_gene: TRBJ2-5
abundance: -
d_gene: TRBD1
v_gene: TRBV10-3
CDR3nt: TGTGCCATCAGCCACCCGGGACAGGGCAAAGAGACCCAGTACTTC
CDR3aa: CAISHPGQGKETQYF

j_gene: TRBJ1-2
abundance: -
d_gene: -
v_gene: TRBV18
CDR3nt: TGTGCCAGCTCACCGGCAGGGCTCTATGGCTACACCTTC
CDR3aa: CASSPAGLYGYTF

j_gene: TRBJ1-2
abundance: few
d_gene: -
v_gene: TRBV2
CDR3nt: TGTGCCAGCAGTGAAGCGCTTACGGATGGCTACACCTTC
CDR3aa: CASSEALTDGYTF

j_gene: TRBJ2-5
abundance: once
d_gene: TRBD2
v_gene: TRBV11-1
CDR3nt: TGTGCCAGCAGCTTAACGCGAGCGGGGTCGGAGACCCAGTACTTC
CDR3aa: CASSLTRAGSETQYF

j_gene: TRBJ2-6
abundance: -
d_gene: TRBD2
v_gene: TRBV2
CDR3nt: TGTGCCAGCAGGCCGACTAGCGGGGGGGCCTTTGGGGCCAACGTCCTGACTTTC
CDR3aa: CASRPTSGGAFGANVLTF

j_gene: TRBJ1-2
abundance: -
d_gene: -
v_gene: TRBV5-4
CDR3nt: TGTGCCAGCAGCCCTGACAATAACTATGGCTACACCTTC
CDR3aa: CASSPDNNYGYTF

j_gene: TRBJ2-1
abundance: -
d_gene: -
v_gene: TRBV13
CDR3nt: TGTGCCAGCAGCCTCCGACGGGAGCTTTCAAATGAGCAGTTCTTC
CDR3aa: CASSLRRELSNEQFF

j_gene: TRBJ2-4
abundance: -
d_gene: -
v_gene: TRBV2
CDR3nt: TGTGCCAGCAGTGAAGGTCAACTAAGCAGGGACAAAAACATTCAGTACTTC
CDR3aa: CASSEGQLSRDKNIQYF

j_gene: TRBJ2-5
abundance: -
d_gene: TRBD1
v_gene: TRBV6-5
CDR3nt: TGTGCCAGCACCCCGACAGGGGCTGGGGAGACCCAGTACTTC
CDR3aa: CASTPTGAGETQYF

j_gene: TRBJ2-5
abundance: -
d_gene: TRBD2
v_gene: TRBV7-8
CDR3nt: TGTGCCAGCAGCTTAGGGACTAGCGGGAGTAGGGAGACCCAGTACTTC
CDR3aa: CASSLGTSGSRETQYF

j_gene: TRBJ1-3
abundance: -
d_gene: TRBD1
v_gene: TRBV2
CDR3nt: TGTGCCAGCAAAAGGGACAGGTCCTCTGGAAACACCATATATTTT
CDR3aa: CASKRDRSSGNTIYF

j_gene: TRBJ2-3
abundance: -
d_gene: TRBD2
v_gene: TRBV6-1
CDR3nt: TGTGCCAGCAGTGAAGCCTTAGTGACTAGCGGGGGGACAGATACGCAGTATTTT
CDR3aa: CASSEALVTSGGTDTQYF

j_gene: TRBJ1-4
abundance: -
d_gene: -
v_gene: TRBV3-1/TRBV3-2
CDR3nt: TGTGCCAGCAGCCAAGTCGGCGGCTCAACTAATGAAAAACTGTTTTTT
CDR3aa: CASSQVGGSTNEKLFF

j_gene: TRBJ2-2
abundance: -
d_gene: -
v_gene: TRBV7-9
CDR3nt: TGTGCCAGCACTGGGTCCAGGGGCAGTACCGGGGAGCTGTTTTTT
CDR3aa: CASTGSRGSTGELFF

j_gene: TRBJ2-2
abundance: -
d_gene: -
v_gene: TRBV6-5
CDR3nt: TGTGCCAGCAGTCCCGAGATCACCGGGGAGCTGTTTTTT
CDR3aa: CASSPEITGELFF

j_gene: TRBJ2-7
abundance: -
d_gene: TRBD2
v_gene: TRBV13
CDR3nt: TGTGCCAGCAGCTTAGGGCCTAGCGGGGCCTACGAGCAGTACTTC
CDR3aa: CASSLGPSGAYEQYF

j_gene: TRBJ1-2
abundance: -
d_gene: TRBD1
v_gene: TRBV24-1
CDR3nt: TGTGCCACCAGTGATCCGGGCAGGGGGCAGAGGGGCTACACCTTC
CDR3aa: CATSDPGRGQRGYTF

j_gene: TRBJ2-7
abundance: -
d_gene: -
v_gene: TRBV7-9
CDR3nt: TGTGCCAGCATCGGAGACTCCTCCTACGAGCAGTACTTC
CDR3aa: CASIGDSSYEQYF

j_gene: TRBJ1-1
abundance: -
d_gene: -
v_gene: TRBV6-6
CDR3nt: TGTGCCAGCAGTTTCCCTAGGGGGGAGGGCACTGAAGCTTTCTTT
CDR3aa: CASSFPRGEGTEAFF

j_gene: TRBJ2-5
abundance: -
d_gene: TRBD2
v_gene: TRBV30
CDR3nt: TGTGCCTGGACCCCACAAGGGGAGGGTGTGGAAGAGACCCAGTACTTC
CDR3aa: CAWTPQGEGVEETQYF

j_gene: TRBJ1-3
abundance: -
d_gene: TRBD1
v_gene: TRBV19
CDR3nt: TGTGCCAGCCGGGACAGCCCTGGAAACACCATATATTTT
CDR3aa: CASRDSPGNTIYF

j_gene: TRBJ2-7
abundance: -
d_gene: -
v_gene: TRBV7-8
CDR3nt: TGTGCCAGCAGCTTAAAAAGGGGGAGCTCCTACGAGCAGTACTTC
CDR3aa: CASSLKRGSSYEQYF

j_gene: TRBJ2-5
abundance: -
d_gene: -
v_gene: TRBV20-1
CDR3nt: TGCAGTGCAGTAGGAGCCAGGGCCCAGTACTTC
CDR3aa: CSAVGARAQYF

j_gene: TRBJ1-5
abundance: few
d_gene: TRBD1
v_gene: TRBV11-2
CDR3nt: TGTGCCAGCAGCTTGGGCACAGGGGGTAGAATCAGCCCCCAGCATTTT
CDR3aa: CASSLGTGGRISPQHF

j_gene: TRBJ2-1
abundance: -
d_gene: -
v_gene: TRBV2
CDR3nt: TGTGCCAGCAGTGAGGGGAGGAGCTCCTACAATGAGCAGTTCTTC
CDR3aa: CASSEGRSSYNEQFF